A selection of T cell receptor beta chains follows, all from one sample in a study of T cell responses to AZD1222 COVID-19 vaccine. The protocol was immunoSEQ multiplex PCR, while the TCRdb copy is restricted to in-frame clones and leaves out a portion. Among some 150,000 clones, approximately 90% were seen once, and the ten largest hold approximately 2.9%. The specimen was peripheral blood, collected on day 0 of MenACWY control vaccination. These receptors were obtained from an adult in good health. CDR3s include the opening cysteine and the closing phenylalanine or tryptophan. Each record gives: clone size, J gene, D gene, V gene, CDR3 protein, CDR3 DNA. A D gene is named only where the DNA matches it firmly. Only part of the rows carry a size: once, few, many, or a class if the clone is expanded.

>once|TRBJ2-2|-|TRBV9
CASSVSGSDNTGELFF
TGTGCCAGCAGCGTCAGCGGGTCGGATAACACCGGGGAGCTGTTTTTT
>-|TRBJ1-1|-|TRBV10-3
CAISGREGGAFF
TGTGCCATCAGTGGTCGGGAAGGGGGAGCTTTCTTT
>-|TRBJ2-7|TRBD2|TRBV10-3
CAISGTSGRPSSYEQYF
TGTGCCATCAGTGGGACTAGCGGGAGGCCCAGCTCCTACGAGCAGTACTTC
>-|TRBJ1-1|TRBD1|TRBV3-1/TRBV3-2
CASSPRDRVTEAFF
TGTGCCAGCAGCCCTCGCGACAGGGTAACTGAAGCTTTCTTT
>-|TRBJ1-1|-|TRBV12-5
CASGLDWGQGPSGTEAFF
TGTGCTAGTGGTTTGGACTGGGGCCAGGGACCCTCGGGGACTGAAGCTTTCTTT
>-|TRBJ2-3|-|TRBV11-2
CASSPRGRTDTQYF
TGTGCCAGCAGCCCCCGCGGGCGCACAGATACGCAGTATTTT
>-|TRBJ2-7|TRBD2|TRBV7-9
CASSLVWSGRYEQYF
TGTGCCAGCAGCTTAGTATGGAGCGGGAGGTACGAGCAGTACTTC
>-|TRBJ2-7|-|TRBV2
CASPKGGDRSYEQYF
TGTGCCAGCCCGAAGGGGGGTGACAGGTCCTACGAGCAGTACTTC
>-|TRBJ1-5|TRBD1|TRBV18
CASSQTGGTQPQHF
TGTGCCAGCTCACAGACAGGGGGTACTCAGCCCCAGCATTTT
>-|TRBJ2-7|-|TRBV11-2
CASSLFGSSSYEQYF
TGTGCCAGCAGCTTATTTGGCAGCAGCTCCTACGAGCAGTACTTC
>-|TRBJ2-3|-|TRBV12-3/TRBV12-4
CASSFLAADTQYF
TGTGCCAGCAGTTTCCTAGCTGCAGATACGCAGTATTTT
>few|TRBJ1-2|-|TRBV27
CASSLSTGMGQGRSYGYTF
TGTGCCAGCAGTTTATCGACTGGGATGGGGCAGGGGCGCTCCTATGGCTACACCTTC
>-|TRBJ1-2|-|TRBV15
CATSRKGVGVGYTF
TGTGCCACCAGCAGAAAGGGGGTAGGGGTCGGCTACACCTTC
>-|TRBJ1-4|-|TRBV14
CASSQGLRGEKLFF
TGTGCCAGCAGCCAGGGTTTGAGGGGTGAAAAACTGTTTTTT
>-|TRBJ2-3|-|TRBV5-4
CASSPRRVTDTQYF
TGTGCCAGCAGCCCTCGGAGGGTCACAGATACGCAGTATTTT
>-|TRBJ1-1|-|TRBV14
CASSQRDSGSTEAFF
TGTGCCAGCAGCCAGAGGGACTCAGGGAGCACTGAAGCTTTCTTT
>-|TRBJ1-6|-|TRBV28
CASPSADSPLHF
TGTGCCAGCCCCTCGGCGGATTCACCCCTCCACTTT
>-|TRBJ1-1|-|TRBV10-3
CAISESPARYTEAFF
TGTGCCATCAGTGAGTCCCCGGCGCGATACACTGAAGCTTTCTTT
>-|TRBJ1-6|-|TRBV30
CAWNWGADSPLHF
TGTGCCTGGAATTGGGGTGCAGATTCACCCCTCCACTTT
>-|TRBJ2-3|TRBD2|TRBV4-1
CASSRVVAGGGRLDTQYF
TGCGCCAGCAGTCGGGTCGTAGCTGGCGGGGGAAGGCTAGATACGCAGTATTTT
>-|TRBJ1-1|-|TRBV19
CASSIVRGYTEAFF
TGTGCCAGTAGTATAGTTCGGGGGTACACTGAAGCTTTCTTT
>-|TRBJ1-1|-|TRBV7-9
CASSFYGSGDTEAFF
TGTGCCAGCAGCTTCTACGGTAGCGGGGACACTGAAGCTTTCTTT
>once|TRBJ2-3|TRBD2|TRBV7-2
CASSNSGGGYTQYF
TGTGCCAGCAGCAACAGCGGGGGGGGTTATACGCAGTATTTT
>-|TRBJ1-1|-|TRBV7-8
CASSLGTTSGAFF
TGTGCCAGCAGCTTAGGCACCACCTCTGGGGCTTTCTTT
>-|TRBJ2-1|-|TRBV7-3
CASSPGEGRVEQFF
TGTGCCAGCAGCCCCGGAGAGGGGAGAGTGGAGCAGTTCTTC
>-|TRBJ2-2|-|TRBV3-1/TRBV3-2
CASTGGAWTGELFF
TGTGCCTCGACCGGGGGCGCATGGACCGGGGAGCTGTTTTTT
>-|TRBJ2-2|-|TRBV15
CATSRVTTPGELFF
TGTGCCACCAGCAGAGTAACGACCCCCGGGGAGCTGTTTTTT
>-|TRBJ2-2|-|TRBV5-1
CASSLGSATNTGELFF
TGCGCCAGCAGCTTGGGGTCAGCGACGAACACCGGGGAGCTGTTTTTT
>-|TRBJ2-7|TRBD1|TRBV6-5
CASRKGQGSYEQYF
TGTGCCAGCAGGAAGGGACAGGGGTCGTACGAGCAGTACTTC
>-|TRBJ1-6|-|TRBV6-5
CASSTQGPDSPLHF
TGTGCCAGCAGTACACAGGGACCCGATTCACCCCTCCACTTT
>-|TRBJ2-3|-|TRBV28
CASSLLWGRGIPPDTQYF
TGTGCCAGCAGTTTATTGTGGGGCAGGGGAATTCCCCCAGATACGCAGTATTTT
>few|TRBJ2-1|-|TRBV27
CASSLFSLANEQFF
TGTGCCAGCAGTTTATTCAGCCTAGCCAATGAGCAGTTCTTC
>-|TRBJ1-1|-|TRBV19
CASSYPGLNTEAFF
TGTGCCAGTAGTTATCCAGGTCTGAACACTGAAGCTTTCTTT
>-|TRBJ1-2|TRBD1|TRBV27
CASSSIRDSPDHGYGYTF
TGTGCCAGCAGTTCGATCCGGGACAGCCCAGATCATGGCTATGGCTACACCTTC
>-|TRBJ2-5|TRBD1|TRBV6-1
CASSEIGTGLQTQYF
TGTGCCAGCAGTGAAATCGGGACAGGGTTACAGACCCAGTACTTC
>-|TRBJ1-4|-|TRBV18
CASSPSGEKLFF
TGTGCCAGCTCACCAAGTGGGGAAAAACTGTTTTTT
>-|TRBJ2-3|-|TRBV24-1
CATSDWASSDTQYF
TGTGCCACCAGTGATTGGGCTAGCAGCGATACGCAGTATTTT
>-|TRBJ1-5|-|TRBV19
CASSTYREGNQPQHF
TGTGCCAGTAGTACGTACAGGGAGGGCAATCAGCCCCAGCATTTT
>-|TRBJ1-2|-|TRBV5-1
CASSLTSGGYGYTF
TGCGCCAGCAGCTTGACCTCAGGAGGCTATGGCTACACCTTC
>-|TRBJ1-1|-|TRBV12-3/TRBV12-4
CASSLIQGGEAFF
TGTGCCAGCAGTTTAATTCAAGGCGGGGAGGCTTTCTTT
>-|TRBJ1-1|-|TRBV5-1
CASSLGAGVAEAFF
TGCGCCAGCAGCTTGGGGGCAGGGGTGGCTGAAGCTTTCTTT
>few|TRBJ2-7|-|TRBV7-9
CASSFRESSYEQYF
TGTGCCAGCAGCTTCAGGGAATCTTCCTACGAGCAGTACTTC
>-|TRBJ2-6|-|TRBV9
CASSAPWTGNSGANVLTF
TGTGCCAGCAGCGCCCCCTGGACCGGGAACTCTGGGGCCAACGTCCTGACTTTC
>-|TRBJ1-1|-|TRBV2
CASRLDLNTEAFF
TGTGCCAGCCGGTTGGACCTGAACACTGAAGCTTTCTTT
>-|TRBJ2-3|-|TRBV6-4
CASSDSSGGGDTQYF
TGTGCCAGCAGTGACTCTAGTGGGGGTGGAGATACGCAGTATTTT